The TCR beta chain under discussion was sequenced for a study of T cells of healthy individuals. TCRdb processed the 5' RACE reads anew with MiXCR; each CDR3 protein has one entry. The sample includes over 95,000 distinct CDR3 sequences, 15% to 20% of them seen just once. Trimming removed 7 bases from V and 5 bases from J; junction bases left unmatched: 6. The V gene's germline CDR1 is SQVTM and CDR2 ANQGSEA. This CDR3 comprises 12 residues. This clonotype was observed at least ten times. The clonotype comes from a human donor in good health. The V gene is TRBV29-1, the J gene TRBJ2-7, with 9 bases aligning to TRBD1. CDR3 loop: CSAGQGLDEQYF. In nucleotides, the CDR3 is TGCAGCGCCGGACAGGGGTTAGACGAGCAGTACTTC.